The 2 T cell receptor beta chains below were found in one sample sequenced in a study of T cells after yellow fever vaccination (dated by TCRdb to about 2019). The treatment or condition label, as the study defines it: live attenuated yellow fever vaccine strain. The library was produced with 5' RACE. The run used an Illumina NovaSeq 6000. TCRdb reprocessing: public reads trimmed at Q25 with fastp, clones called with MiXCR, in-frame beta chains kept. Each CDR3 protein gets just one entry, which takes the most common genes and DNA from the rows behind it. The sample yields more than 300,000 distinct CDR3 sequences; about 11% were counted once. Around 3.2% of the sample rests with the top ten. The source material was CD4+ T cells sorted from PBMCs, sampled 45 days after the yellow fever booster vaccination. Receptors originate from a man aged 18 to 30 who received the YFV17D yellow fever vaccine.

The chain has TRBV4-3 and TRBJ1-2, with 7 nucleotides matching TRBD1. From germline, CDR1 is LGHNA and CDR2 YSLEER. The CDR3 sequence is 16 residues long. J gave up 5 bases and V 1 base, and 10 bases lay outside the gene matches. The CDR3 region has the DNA TGCGCCAGCAGCCAAGTGAGACAGGGATCAATTTATGGCTACACCTTC. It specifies CASSQVRQGSIYGYTF.

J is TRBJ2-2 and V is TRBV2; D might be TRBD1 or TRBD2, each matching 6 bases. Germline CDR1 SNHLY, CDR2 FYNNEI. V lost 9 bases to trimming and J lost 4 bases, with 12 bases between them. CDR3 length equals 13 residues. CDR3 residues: CASRGRTTGELFF. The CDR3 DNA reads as TGTGCCAGTCGGGGGCGGACCACCGGGGAGCTGTTTTTT.